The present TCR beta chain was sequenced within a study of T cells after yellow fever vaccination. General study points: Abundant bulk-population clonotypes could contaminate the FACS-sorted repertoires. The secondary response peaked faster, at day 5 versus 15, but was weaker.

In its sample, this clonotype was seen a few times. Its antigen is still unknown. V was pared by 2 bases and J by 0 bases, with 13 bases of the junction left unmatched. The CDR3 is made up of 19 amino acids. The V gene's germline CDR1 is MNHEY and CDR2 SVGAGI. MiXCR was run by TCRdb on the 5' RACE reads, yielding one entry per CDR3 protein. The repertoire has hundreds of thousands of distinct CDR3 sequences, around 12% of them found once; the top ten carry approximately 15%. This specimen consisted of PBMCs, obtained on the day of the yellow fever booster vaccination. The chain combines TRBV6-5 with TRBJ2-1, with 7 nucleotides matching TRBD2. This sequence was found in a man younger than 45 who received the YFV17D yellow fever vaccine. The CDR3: CASSYTGTGEGSSYNEQFF. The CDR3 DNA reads TGTGCCAGCAGTTACACCGGCACCGGGGAGGGGAGCTCCTACAATGAGCAGTTCTTC.